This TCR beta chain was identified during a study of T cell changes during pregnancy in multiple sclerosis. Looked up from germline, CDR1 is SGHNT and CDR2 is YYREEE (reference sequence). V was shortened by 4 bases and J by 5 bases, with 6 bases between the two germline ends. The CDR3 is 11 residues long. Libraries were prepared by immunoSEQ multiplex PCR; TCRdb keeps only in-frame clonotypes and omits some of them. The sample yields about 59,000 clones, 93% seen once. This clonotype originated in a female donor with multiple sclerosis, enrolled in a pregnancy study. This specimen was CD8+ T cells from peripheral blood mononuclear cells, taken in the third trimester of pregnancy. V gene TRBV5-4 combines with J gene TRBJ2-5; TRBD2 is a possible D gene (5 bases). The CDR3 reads CASSRDETQYF. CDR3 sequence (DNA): TGTGCCAGCAGCCGGGATGAGACCCAGTACTTC.